A selection of T cell receptor beta chains follows, all from one sample in a study of cytomegalovirus exposure and HLA in healthy donors. The assay was immunoSEQ multiplex PCR, and TCRdb's table has in-frame clones only and misses some. This table has some 150,000 clones, roughly 79% appearing once. The material sequenced was PBMCs. The source is a woman aged 18-29 years in good health and CMV-seropositive. Each CDR3 is given with its conserved first and last residue. The D gene is left open where the match is weak. Rows may omit the clone size; those that give it use once, few, many or a size class.

>TRBV20-1|11|.|.|TRBJ2-3
TGCAGTGGGGCGAGCACAGATACGCAGTATTTT
CSGASTDTQYF
>TRBV5-6|14|.|.|TRBJ2-3
TGTGCCAGCAGCCGGGACGGACAGACAGATACGCAGTATTTT
CASSRDGQTDTQYF
>TRBV7-6|16|TRBD1|.|TRBJ1-2
TGTGCCAGCAGCACCCCCGGGACAGGGGATGGCTATGGCTACACCTTC
CASSTPGTGDGYGYTF
>TRBV7-8|17|TRBD1|.|TRBJ1-4
TGTGCCAGCAGCCTACGTGGAGGGGGCATATTAAGTGAAAAACTGTTTTTT
CASSLRGGGILSEKLFF
>TRBV9|16|.|.|TRBJ2-1
TGTGCCAGCAGCCCCCCTGTACAGGTCCTGGGCAATGAGCAGTTCTTC
CASSPPVQVLGNEQFF
>TRBV7-2|17|TRBD2|once|TRBJ2-1
TGTGCCAGCAGCTCAAGGGTCGGACTAGCGGGGAAGAATGAGCAGTTCTTC
CASSSRVGLAGKNEQFF
>TRBV2|15|.|.|TRBJ2-7
TGTGCCAGCAGTGGACGAAACAGGGTAGCCCCCGAGCAGTACTTC
CASSGRNRVAPEQYF
>TRBV5-1|14|TRBD2|.|TRBJ2-1
TGCGCCAGCTCGACTAGCGGGGGGGCCAATGAGCAGTTCTTC
CASSTSGGANEQFF
>TRBV6-5|14|TRBD2|.|TRBJ2-5
TGTGCCAGCAGGGGACTAGCGGCCCAAGAGACCCAGTACTTC
CASRGLAAQETQYF
>TRBV29-1|14|.|.|TRBJ2-1
TGCAGCGTTGAAGCCACGAGGCTAGGAAATGAGCAGTTCTTC
CSVEATRLGNEQFF
>TRBV19|13|.|.|TRBJ2-5
TGTGCCACTGCGCAGGGCCGGCGGGAGACCCAGTACTTC
CATAQGRRETQYF
>TRBV7-3|13|.|once|TRBJ2-1
TGTGCCAGCAGCTTAGATAGTGTAAATGAGCAGTTCTTC
CASSLDSVNEQFF
>TRBV30|16|.|.|TRBJ2-3
TGTGCCTGGGGTAGCGCTCGGGACACTGGCACAGATACGCAGTATTTT
CAWGSARDTGTDTQYF
>TRBV27|14|TRBD1|.|TRBJ1-1
TGTGCCAGCAGTGCATGGACAGGGAACACTGAAGCTTTCTTT
CASSAWTGNTEAFF
>TRBV7-2|15|TRBD1|.|TRBJ1-4
TGTGCCAGCAGCTTATGGAGGGGGCAGGATGAAAAACTGTTTTTT
CASSLWRGQDEKLFF
>TRBV7-9|15|TRBD2|.|TRBJ2-1
TGTGCCAGCAGCTTGGGCGGGGGGCCGGGGAATGAGCAGTTCTTC
CASSLGGGPGNEQFF
>TRBV19|18|TRBD1|.|TRBJ2-4
TGTGCCAGTAGCCTACGCACACCCGGGACAGGGATTAAAAACATTCAGTACTTC
CASSLRTPGTGIKNIQYF
>TRBV7-9|17|.|.|TRBJ2-1
TGTGCCAGCAGCCCCTCCAGCTTAGGCGGGAAGTACAATGAGCAGTTCTTC
CASSPSSLGGKYNEQFF
>TRBV25-1|11|.|.|TRBJ2-5
TGTGCCAGCAGTGCAGTGGAGACCCAGTACTTC
CASSAVETQYF
>TRBV21-1|15|.|.|TRBJ1-1
TGTGCCAGCAGCCCTCGGCCCCGTGGGAGCACTGAAGCTTTCTTT
CASSPRPRGSTEAFF
>TRBV4-1|15|TRBD1|.|TRBJ2-7
TGCGCCAGCAGCCAAGGGACAGGGAACCACTACGAGCAGTACTTC
CASSQGTGNHYEQYF
>TRBV2|12|.|.|TRBJ2-7
TGTGCCAGCATTGCCGGTACCTACGAGCAGTACTTC
CASIAGTYEQYF
>TRBV9|14|TRBD1|.|TRBJ2-7
TGTGCCAGCAGCGAGAGAGGGACAGCCTACGAGCAGTACTTC
CASSERGTAYEQYF
>TRBV4-1|16|TRBD2|.|TRBJ2-2
TGCGCCAGGGCAAGACTAGCGGGGGCCCAGGGCGGGGAGCTGTTTTTT
CARARLAGAQGGELFF
>TRBV5-4|16|TRBD2|.|TRBJ2-2
TGTGCCAGCAGCCCCGGGAGGGAAGACGGGGCCGGGGAGCTGTTTTTT
CASSPGREDGAGELFF
>TRBV23-1|17|.|few|TRBJ2-7
TGCGCCAGCAGTCAATATGGGTGGTGGGACACCCGCCGCGAGCAGTACTTC
CASSQYGWWDTRREQYF
>TRBV9|15|TRBD2|.|TRBJ2-3
TGTGCCAGCAGTTGGGGACTAGCGGACGAAGATACGCAGTATTTT
CASSWGLADEDTQYF
>TRBV9|16|.|.|TRBJ2-2
TGTGCCAGCAGCGTGAGAGGGGGGGAAAACACCGGGGAGCTGTTTTTT
CASSVRGGENTGELFF
>TRBV5-6|14|.|.|TRBJ2-7
TGTGCCAGCAGCTTGGGGCAGGGGTGGGTCGAGCAGTACTTC
CASSLGQGWVEQYF
>TRBV6-5|15|TRBD2|few|TRBJ2-7
TGTGCCAGCAGAGAAACTAGCGGGGGGGCCTACGAGCAGTACTTC
CASRETSGGAYEQYF
>TRBV7-2|17|TRBD2|.|TRBJ2-3
TGTGCCAGCAGCCTCGGACTAGCGGGGGGGAGCACAGATACGCAGTATTTT
CASSLGLAGGSTDTQYF
>TRBV7-7|14|.|once|TRBJ2-2
TGTGCCACCCAAGCATCCCCGGGTACCGGGGAGCTGTTTTTT
CATQASPGTGELFF
>TRBV28|15|TRBD1|.|TRBJ1-2
TGTGCCAGCATCTCCCCGGGACAGGGAAGCTATGGCTACACCTTC
CASISPGQGSYGYTF
>TRBV9|14|TRBD1|.|TRBJ2-7
TGTGCCAGCAGCGTAGCGGCAGGGGGCTACGAGCAGTACTTC
CASSVAAGGYEQYF
>TRBV7-9|16|.|.|TRBJ2-5
TGTGCCAGCAGCGAACCCCGGCGGACAGACCAAGAGACCCAGTACTTC
CASSEPRRTDQETQYF
>TRBV5-6|15|TRBD1|.|TRBJ1-1
TGTGCCAGCAGCCCACTGGACAGGGTGAACACTGAAGCTTTCTTT
CASSPLDRVNTEAFF
>TRBV6-1|14|.|.|TRBJ1-2
TGTGCCAGCAGTGTACAGGAGCGAAAATATGGCTACACCTTC
CASSVQERKYGYTF
>TRBV11-2|14|.|.|TRBJ2-3
TGTGCCAGCAGCTTAGAACCGCCGACAGTTACGCAGTATTTT
CASSLEPPTVTQYF
>TRBV11-3|16|TRBD1|.|TRBJ1-6
TGTGCCAGCAGCTGGACAGGGATAGACTATAATTCACCCCTCCACTTT
CASSWTGIDYNSPLHF
>TRBV7-2|14|TRBD1|.|TRBJ2-2
TGTGCCAGCAGGCCAGGGGGTTACACCGGGGAGCTGTTTTTT
CASRPGGYTGELFF
>TRBV27|14|.|.|TRBJ2-7
TGTGCCAGCAGTGCCGGGTCCCCCTCCTACGAGCAGTACTTC
CASSAGSPSYEQYF
>TRBV7-8|15|TRBD1|.|TRBJ1-1
TGTGCCAGCAGCTTTTGGGACAGGGTGAACACTGAAGCTTTCTTT
CASSFWDRVNTEAFF
>TRBV5-1|16|.|.|TRBJ2-1
TGCGCCAGCAGCTCCGAGGGGGGGTTAACCGTCGATGAGCAGTTCTTC
CASSSEGGLTVDEQFF
>TRBV19|12|.|.|TRBJ1-5
TGTGCCAGTAGTAACCAGGGACAGCCCCAGCATTTT
CASSNQGQPQHF
>TRBV2|13|TRBD1|.|TRBJ2-5
TGTGCCAGCAGTCTGACAGGGGTGGAGACCCAGTACTTC
CASSLTGVETQYF
>TRBV29-1|12|.|once|TRBJ1-4
TGCAGCGCGGACAGTCAGGATGAAAAACTGTTTTTT
CSADSQDEKLFF
>TRBV7-3|13|.|.|TRBJ2-2
TGTGCCAGCAGCTCCCTTGGCCCCGGGGAGCTGTTTTTT
CASSSLGPGELFF
>TRBV10-1|17|TRBD2|.|TRBJ2-2
TGCGCCAGCAGTGCCCCGGGACTAGCGGGGGTGACCGGGGAGCTGTTTTTT
CASSAPGLAGVTGELFF
>TRBV2|14|.|.|TRBJ2-7
TGTGCCAGCCTCGGGGGGACACGGAGGTACGAGCAGTACTTC
CASLGGTRRYEQYF
>TRBV19|13|.|.|TRBJ2-5
TGTGCCAGTAGTTCCGGACAGCAAGAGACCCAGTACTTC
CASSSGQQETQYF
>TRBV5-6|16|TRBD1|.|TRBJ1-1
TGTGCCAGCAGCAATACAGGGGGCGCGGTGAACACTGAAGCTTTCTTT
CASSNTGGAVNTEAFF
>TRBV4-2|13|.|few|TRBJ1-5
TGTGCCACCGGGGAGGGTTCAGGTCAGCCCCAGCATTTT
CATGEGSGQPQHF
>TRBV13|14|TRBD2|.|TRBJ2-7
TGTGCCAGCAGCCCCCCGGGGGGTAGCGACGAGCAGTACTTC
CASSPPGGSDEQYF
>TRBV4-1|15|.|.|TRBJ2-7
TGCGCCAGCAGCCAAGTCCGAGGCAGCTCCTACGAGCAGTACTTC
CASSQVRGSSYEQYF
>TRBV28|14|TRBD1|.|TRBJ1-4
TGTGCCAGCAGTTTATCCCCCCGATGGGACAGACTGTTTTTT
CASSLSPRWDRLFF